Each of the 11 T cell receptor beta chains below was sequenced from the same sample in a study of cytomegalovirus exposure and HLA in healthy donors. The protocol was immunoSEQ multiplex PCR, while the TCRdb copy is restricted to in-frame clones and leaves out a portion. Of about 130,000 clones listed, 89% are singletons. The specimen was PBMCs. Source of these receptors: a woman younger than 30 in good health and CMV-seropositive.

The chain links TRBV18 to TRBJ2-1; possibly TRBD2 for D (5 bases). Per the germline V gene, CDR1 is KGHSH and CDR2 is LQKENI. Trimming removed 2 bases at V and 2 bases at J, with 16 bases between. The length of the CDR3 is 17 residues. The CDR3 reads CASSPLSAGSTYNEQFF. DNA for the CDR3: TGTGCCAGCTCACCATTAAGTGCGGGTTCAACCTACAATGAGCAGTTCTTC.

The CDR3 region is CASTKLWRDDELFF. The CDR3 bases are TGTGCCAGCACAAAACTTTGGAGGGACGATGAACTGTTTTTT. This rearrangement joins TRBV6-4 to TRBJ1-4, with D perhaps matching TRBD1 (5 bases). Germline loops: CDR1 MRHNA, CDR2 SNTAGT. The V gene lost 7 bases and the J gene lost 12 bases, with 21 bases spanning the gap. The CDR3 extends over 14 amino acids.

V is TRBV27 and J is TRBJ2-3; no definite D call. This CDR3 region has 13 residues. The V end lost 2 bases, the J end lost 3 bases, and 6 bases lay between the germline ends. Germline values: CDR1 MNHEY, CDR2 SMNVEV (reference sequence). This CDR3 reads CASSLIVTDTQYF. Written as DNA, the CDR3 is TGTGCCAGCAGTTTAATCGTTACAGATACGCAGTATTTT.

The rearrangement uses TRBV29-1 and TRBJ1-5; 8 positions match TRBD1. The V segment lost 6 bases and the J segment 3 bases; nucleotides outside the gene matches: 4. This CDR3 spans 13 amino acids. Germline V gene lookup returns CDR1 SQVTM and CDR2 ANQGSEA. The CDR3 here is CSVVTGDNQPQHF. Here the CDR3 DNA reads TGCAGCGTCGTGACAGGGGACAATCAGCCCCAGCATTTT.

The CDR3 is CAWSVQANYGYTF. In DNA, the CDR3 is TGTGCCTGGAGTGTACAGGCCAACTATGGCTACACCTTC. The chain recombines TRBV30 with TRBJ1-2; perhaps TRBD1 as D (5 bases). Trimming shortened V by 0 bases and J by 2 bases, and 7 bases separated the two germline ends. Germline-derived CDR1 and CDR2 are GTSNPN and SVGIG (reference sequence). This CDR3 is built from 13 residues.

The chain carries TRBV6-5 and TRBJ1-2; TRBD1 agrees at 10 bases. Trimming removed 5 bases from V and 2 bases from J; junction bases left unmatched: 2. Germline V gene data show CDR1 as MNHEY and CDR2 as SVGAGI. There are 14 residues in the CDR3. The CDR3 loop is CASSRGQGNYGYTF. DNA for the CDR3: TGTGCCAGCAGTCGGGGACAGGGGAACTATGGCTACACCTTC.

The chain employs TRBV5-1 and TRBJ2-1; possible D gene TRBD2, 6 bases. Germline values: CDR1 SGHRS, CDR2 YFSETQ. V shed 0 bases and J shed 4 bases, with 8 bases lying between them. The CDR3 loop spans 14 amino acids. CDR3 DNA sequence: TGCGCCAGCAGCTTGGGACGGGAGTACAATGAGCAGTTCTTC. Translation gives CASSLGREYNEQFF.

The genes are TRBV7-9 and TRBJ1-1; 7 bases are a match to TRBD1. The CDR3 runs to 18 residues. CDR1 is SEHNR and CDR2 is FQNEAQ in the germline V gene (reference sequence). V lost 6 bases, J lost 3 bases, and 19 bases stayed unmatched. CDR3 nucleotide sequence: TGTGCCAGCAGTTCTAACGCCGGGACAGACGATTGGGACACTGAAGCTTTCTTT. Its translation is CASSSNAGTDDWDTEAFF. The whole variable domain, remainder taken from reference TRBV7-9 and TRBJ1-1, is DTGVSQNPRHKITKRGQNVTFRCDPISEHNRLYWYRQTLGQGPEFLTYFQNEAQLEKSRLLSDRFSAERPKGSFSTLEIQRTEQGDSAMYLCASSSNAGTDDWDTEAFFGQGTRLTVV.

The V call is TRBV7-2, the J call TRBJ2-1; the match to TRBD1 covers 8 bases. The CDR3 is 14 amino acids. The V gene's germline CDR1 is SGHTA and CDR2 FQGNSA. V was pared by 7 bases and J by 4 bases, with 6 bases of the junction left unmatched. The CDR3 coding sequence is TGTGCCAGCACCCCCGGGACAGGATACAATGAGCAGTTCTTC. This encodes CASTPGTGYNEQFF.

This CDR3 reads CASSQEMSDQPQHF. The CDR3 coding sequence is TGCGCCAGCAGCCAAGAAATGAGTGATCAGCCCCAGCATTTT. This chain uses TRBV4-3 with TRBJ1-5; D is uncertain. From germline, CDR1 is LGHNA and CDR2 YSLEER. The CDR3 has 14 amino acids. V lost 0 bases and J lost 5, with 8 bases in between.

The CDR3 nucleotides read TGTGCCAGCAGCCCCAGTGGAGGGAAGGGCGGCTACACCTTC. Amino acid sequence: CASSPSGGKGGYTF. V is TRBV7-3 and J is TRBJ1-2; no reliable D call. Germline V gives CDR1 SGHTA, CDR2 FQGTGA. The V end was cut by 5 bases, the J end by 8 bases, with 18 bases between. This CDR3 comprises 14 residues. The whole variable domain, filled in from reference TRBV7-3 and TRBJ1-2, reads GAGVSQTPSNKVTEKGKYVELRCDPISGHTALYWYRQSLGQGPEFLIYFQGTGAADDSGLPNDRFFAVRPEGSVSTLKIQRTERGDSAVYLCASSPSGGKGGYTFGSGTRLTVV.